This T cell receptor beta chain was sequenced during a study of blood T cell repertoires in COVID-19. V lost 6 bases to trimming and J lost 7 bases; unmatched junction nucleotides: 14. The CDR3 spans 16 residues. Germline CDR1 SGHTA, CDR2 FQGNSA. Using immunoSEQ multiplex PCR, the repertoire was profiled, and TCRdb retains in-frame clones only, with some absent. The sample yields under 200,000 clones, 70% to 90% seen once. This sequence joins TRBV7-2 and TRBJ2-2; 7 nucleotides align to TRBD1. Specimen: PBMCs or T cells enriched from blood (not recorded which). The source of this sequence is a woman aged 18-29 years who had recovered from COVID-19. The CDR3, as DNA: TGTGCCAGCAGAACACTCAAAACAGGGGCAGGCGGGGAGCTGTTTTTT. This sequence encodes CASRTLKTGAGGELFF. The full variable domain, rest sourced from reference TRBV7-2 and TRBJ2-2, is GAGVSQSPSNKVTEKGKDVELRCDPISGHTALYWYRQSLGQGLEFLIYFQGNSAPDKSGLPSDRFSAERTGGSVSTLTIQRTQQEDSAVYLCASRTLKTGAGGELFFGEGSRLTVL.